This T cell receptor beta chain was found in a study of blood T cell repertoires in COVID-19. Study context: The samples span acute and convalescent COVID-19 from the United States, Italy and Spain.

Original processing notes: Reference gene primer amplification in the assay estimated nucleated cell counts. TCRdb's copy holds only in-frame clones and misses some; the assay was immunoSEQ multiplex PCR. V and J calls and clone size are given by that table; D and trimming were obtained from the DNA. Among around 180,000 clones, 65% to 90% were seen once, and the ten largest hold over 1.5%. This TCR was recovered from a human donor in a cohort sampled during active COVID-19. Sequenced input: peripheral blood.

The CDR3 region has the DNA TGTGCCAGCAGTGGAAGACAGGGGGCGAGGGGCTACGAGCAGTACTTC. Encoded protein: CASSGRQGARGYEQYF. This chain links TRBV6-1 with TRBJ2-7, with TRBD1 matching 10 bases. This CDR3 comprises 16 residues. Germline V gene sequence: CDR1 MNHNS, CDR2 SASEGT. Trimming at V came to 4 bases and at J to 3 bases, leaving 9 bases not matched to a gene.